The entry below describes one TCR beta chain. V was pared by 0 bases and J by 6 bases, with 13 bases of the junction left unmatched. Looked up from germline, CDR1 is MNHEY and CDR2 is SVGEGT. This CDR3 is built from 17 residues. Combining a sample-barcoded 5' primer with a J-beta primer mix, a second PCR ran for roughly 7 to 12 cycles. Each of the cDNA molecules was tagged by a template-switch adaptor with 12 random nucleotides. TCRdb itself ran the 5' RACE reads through MiXCR, one entry per CDR3 protein. This sample yields 550,000 to 600,000 distinct CDR3 sequences, of which 25% to 30% are seen a single time; around 18% belongs to the top ten. These data belong to a study of blood T cells in healthy people across ages.

Sample: blood. The rearrangement uses TRBV6-2 or TRBV6-3 and TRBJ1-1; the match to TRBD1 covers 7 bases. This TCR was recovered from an older woman in good health. This CDR3 reads CASSYSAGGLWRAEAFF. The CDR3 bases are TGTGCCAGCAGTTACTCGGCAGGGGGGCTTTGGAGAGCTGAAGCTTTCTTT.